Following are 20 T cell receptor beta chains from one sample sequenced in a study of identical twins. TCRdb used MiXCR to reprocess the 5' RACE reads, holding one entry per CDR3 protein. The table shows about 340,000 distinct CDR3 sequences, with 9% to 15% occurring only once. These sequences were also reported in another study, on yellow fever vaccine responses in identical twins.

The source material was CD8+ T cells sorted from blood. The receptors derive from a young woman in good health.

The chain combines TRBV5-8 with TRBJ1-1; D unresolved. Trimming stripped 2 bases from V and 5 bases from J, with 13 bases between. The germline V gene has CDR1 SGHTS and CDR2 YDEGEE. This CDR3 is built from 14 residues. The CDR3 reads CASSLLEGLTEAFF. The CDR3 coding sequence is TGTGCCAGCAGCTTATTAGAGGGTCTAACTGAAGCTTTCTTT.

This clonotype was seen only a few times. The J gene is TRBJ2-5, the V gene TRBV15; TRBD1 is a possible D gene (5 bases). Per the germline V gene, CDR1 is LNHNV and CDR2 is YYDKDF (reference sequence). CDR3 size: 15 residues. V was trimmed by 0 bases and J by 1 base, leaving 9 bases between them. DNA of the CDR3: TGTGCCACCAGCAGAGAAAGGACACCCCAAGAGACCCAGTACTTC. Its translation: CATSRERTPQETQYF.

J is TRBJ1-1 and V is TRBV9, with D perhaps matching TRBD1 (5 bases). The V end lost 5 bases, the J end lost 4 bases, and 15 bases lay between the germline ends. CDR1 and CDR2 from the germline V gene are SGDLS and YYNGEE. The CDR3 is 14 residues long. DNA of the CDR3: TGTGCCAGCAGTTGGGACCGCTACCCCACTGAAGCTTTCTTT. This translates into CASSWDRYPTEAFF.

This clonotype was counted ten times or more. V and J are TRBV7-9 and TRBJ2-1; 7 nucleotides agree with TRBD2. Per the germline V gene, CDR1 is SEHNR and CDR2 is FQNEAQ (reference sequence). This CDR3 is 14 amino acids long. J was trimmed by 5 bases and V by 8 bases; bases with no gene match: 9. The CDR3 nucleotides read TGTGCCAGCCAACCGGGAGGCTTTAACAATGAGCAGTTCTTC. Translating gives CASQPGGFNNEQFF.

This clonotype was seen only a few times. The chain recombines TRBV2 with TRBJ1-2; D not certain. The CDR3 has 12 residues. Per the germline V gene, CDR1 is SNHLY and CDR2 is FYNNEI. V was shortened by 4 bases and J by 4 bases, with 7 bases between the two germline ends. Here the CDR3 DNA reads TGTGCCAGCAGTGGGACCTCCTATGGCTACACCTTC. This sequence encodes CASSGTSYGYTF.

In its sample, this clonotype was seen a few times. The V and J genes are TRBV27 and TRBJ1-5; the D gene is possibly TRBD1 (6 bases). The CDR3 covers 16 residues. V was cut by 6 bases and J by 0 bases, with 15 bases left in between. CDR1 and CDR2 from the germline V gene are MNHEY and SMNVEV (reference sequence). The CDR3 nucleotides read TGTGCCAGCAGATCCCTTGGGGGCTATAGCAATCAGCCCCAGCATTTT. Translation: CASRSLGGYSNQPQHF.

This clonotype was detected a few times. This sequence joins TRBV4-1 and TRBJ1-2, with D maybe TRBD1 (5 bases). Between the trimmed V and J ends, which lost 2 bases and 8 bases, there was a span of 21 bases. CDR3 size: 16 residues. CDR1 is MGHRA, CDR2 YSYEKL, per germline. The CDR3 sequence: CASSQSGGFVTSGYTF. The CDR3 DNA sequence: TGCGCCAGCAGCCAATCTGGGGGGTTCGTAACGTCCGGCTACACCTTC.

The rearrangement uses TRBV7-9 and TRBJ2-1; D ambiguous. CDR3 length: 12 amino acids. Germline CDR1 is SEHNR and CDR2 is FQNEAQ (reference sequence). Trimming removed 3 bases from V and 8 bases from J, with 8 bases in between. Here the CDR3 DNA reads TGTGCCAGCAGCTTTTTGGACGATGAGCAGTTCTTC. This sequence encodes CASSFLDDEQFF. Filled out from reference TRBV7-9 and TRBJ2-1, the complete variable domain reads DTGVSQNPRHKITKRGQNVTFRCDPISEHNRLYWYRQTLGQGPEFLTYFQNEAQLEKSRLLSDRFSAERPKGSFSTLEIQRTEQGDSAMYLCASSFLDDEQFFGPGTRLTVL.

The V call is TRBV19, the J call TRBJ2-7, with 8 bases aligning to TRBD1. CDR1 and CDR2 from the germline V gene are LNHDA and SQIVND (reference sequence). Trimming at V came to 7 bases and at J to 1 base, leaving 9 bases not matched to a gene. This CDR3 region has 15 residues. The CDR3 protein is CASKGGQGASYEQYF. The DNA of the CDR3 is TGTGCCAGTAAAGGGGGGCAGGGGGCATCCTACGAGCAGTACTTC.

This clonotype occurred many times. This rearrangement joins TRBV9 to TRBJ2-7; 7 bases align to TRBD2. The J segment lost 9 bases and the V segment lost 0 bases, leaving 9 bases of the junction unmatched. The CDR3 length is 14 residues. Germline lookup yields CDR1 SGDLS and CDR2 YYNGEE. CDR3 nucleotides: TGTGCCAGCAGCGTAGGGGGAGGGACTACGACGCAGTACTTC. Its protein is CASSVGGGTTTQYF.

This clonotype has more than one count but fewer than ten. V usage is TRBV6-1 and J usage is TRBJ2-3; TRBD2 matches 8 bases. Germline loops: CDR1 MNHNS, CDR2 SASEGT. The CDR3 has 16 residues. V gave up 6 bases and J gave up 2 bases; unmatched junction bases: 10. This CDR3 is CASRADRLAYTDTQYF. CDR3 sequence (DNA): TGTGCCAGCAGGGCGGACCGACTAGCGTACACAGATACGCAGTATTTT.

The chain links TRBV6-5 to TRBJ1-4, with D unresolved. Trimming removed 5 bases from V and 8 bases from J, with 12 bases in between. CDR3 size: 13 residues. CDR1 MNHEY and CDR2 SVGAGI come from the germline V gene. The CDR3 loop reads CASSNTFEEKLFF. The CDR3, as DNA: TGTGCCAGCAGTAACACCTTCGAGGAAAAACTGTTTTTT.

V is TRBV4-1 and J is TRBJ2-2; 7 positions agree with TRBD1. Germline assignment: CDR1 MGHRA and CDR2 YSYEKL. V shed 5 bases, J shed 4 bases, and the junction held 13 bases outside the gene matches. This CDR3 spans 17 amino acids. The CDR3 sequence: CASSWAGTDPTTGELFF. The CDR3 nucleotides read TGCGCCAGCAGCTGGGCCGGGACAGACCCTACCACCGGGGAGCTGTTTTTT.

The chain joins TRBV12-5 to TRBJ2-1; a weak D match, TRBD1 (6 bases). The CDR3 covers 13 residues. Germline assignment: CDR1 LGHNT and CDR2 FRNRAP. Trimming left V 1 base short and J 10 bases short, with 11 bases between. The chain's CDR3 is CASGLANRVEQFF. The DNA for the CDR3 is TGTGCTAGTGGTTTGGCGAACAGGGTCGAGCAGTTCTTC.

The DNA of the CDR3 is TGTGCCAGCAGCTTAGGGGGGTCTCGCGGCGAGCAGTACGTC. Amino acid sequence: CASSLGGSRGEQYV. V gene TRBV11-2 combines with J gene TRBJ2-7; D tentatively fits TRBD1 or TRBD2 (5 bases each). The germline V gene encodes CDR1 SGHAT and CDR2 FQNNGV. The V end was cut by 1 base, the J end by 6 bases, with 13 bases between. CDR3 length: 14 amino acids.

V usage is TRBV13 and J usage is TRBJ1-2; 7 nucleotides match TRBD1. There are 16 residues in the CDR3. Trimming cost V 0 bases and J 1 base; bases outside gene matches: 5. Germline CDR1 reads PRHDT; CDR2 reads FYEKMQ (reference sequence). The CDR3 here is CASSLGRTGVNYGYTF. CDR3 sequence (DNA): TGTGCCAGCAGCTTAGGCCGGACAGGAGTTAACTATGGCTACACCTTC.

This clonotype occurred a few times. The chain recombines TRBV20-1 with TRBJ1-3, with TRBD1 identical over 9 bases. The CDR3 is 14 amino acids. V was pared by 6 bases and J by 3 bases, with 6 bases of the junction left unmatched. Germline V gene data show CDR1 as DFQATT and CDR2 as SNEGSKA (reference sequence). The CDR3 sequence: CSARMTGGGNTIYF. The CDR3 coding sequence is TGCAGTGCAAGGATGACAGGGGGTGGAAACACCATATATTTT.

The CDR3 nucleotides are TGTGCCAGCGGGGACTCCTACAATGAGCAGTTCTTC. This gives the protein CASGDSYNEQFF. This chain links TRBV7-9 with TRBJ2-1; no clear D gene. The CDR3 loop spans 12 amino acids. In germline, CDR1 is SEHNR, CDR2 FQNEAQ (reference sequence). V was trimmed by 8 bases and J by 0 bases, leaving 5 bases between them.

The genes are TRBV28 and TRBJ2-7; D is unclear. The germline V and J ends were trimmed by 3 bases and 2 bases, with 29 bases remaining between them. Per germline, CDR1 MDHEN and CDR2 SYDVKM. CDR3 length equals 20 residues. The chain's CDR3 is CASSFLGSFWAEPSPYEQYF. The CDR3 DNA reads TGTGCCAGCAGTTTTCTCGGCAGCTTTTGGGCCGAGCCATCCCCCTACGAGCAGTACTTC.

The chain recombines TRBV4-1 with TRBJ2-7; D gene ambiguous. CDR3 length: 15 amino acids. Germline values: CDR1 MGHRA, CDR2 YSYEKL. The V gene lost 2 bases and the J gene lost 1 base, with 12 bases spanning the gap. The CDR3 bases are TGCGCCAGCAGCCAAAAGGCACAGAGGTCCTACGAGCAGTACGTC. Protein: CASSQKAQRSYEQYV.